The source of this T cell receptor (beta chain) is a study of cytomegalovirus exposure and HLA in healthy donors. Germline lookup yields CDR1 GTSNPN and CDR2 SVGIG (reference sequence). V was pared by 0 bases and J by 10 bases, with 21 bases between. CDR3 length: 16 residues. The PCR was carried out with 60 Vbeta primers and 13 Jbeta primers. Libraries were prepared by immunoSEQ multiplex PCR; TCRdb keeps only in-frame clonotypes and omits some of them. Of 100,000 to 150,000 clones listed, over 60% are singletons. The chain has TRBV30 and TRBJ2-2, with a possible D match to TRBD1 (5 bases). The sequence came from a human donor in good health. Sequencing was carried out using PBMCs. This chain's CDR3 is CAWSVGLRSGLKELFF. CDR3 in DNA: TGTGCCTGGAGTGTAGGGCTTAGGTCAGGGTTAAAGGAGCTGTTTTTT.